This TCR beta chain was profiled in a study of blood T cells in healthy people across ages (dated by TCRdb to about 2015). Broadly, across the study: In model experiments, template switching captured roughly one uniquely barcoded TCR beta cDNA molecule for every two T cells. Age-related changes in TCR beta repertoire diversity were measured in the study by deep sequencing normalized with unique cDNA molecular identifiers. The donors were divided into four age groups: young (average 16 years), middle-aged (around 37), aged (around 59) and long-lived (about 90). To avoid experimental bias, donors of different ages were spread randomly across the sequencing lanes. For two donors (one aged 18 to 29 and one aged 80 or older), the study analyzed two additional independent replicas of 1 million unique cDNA reads from the same blood draw. Points the paper makes about the study in general: Donor CMV infection status was unknown, potentially confounding age-related changes in expanded clonotypes. Estimates of total diversity based on one million sequenced T cells were regarded as lower bounds and as underestimates. Observed TCR beta diversity per million T cells fell roughly linearly with age, and a significant reduction was already apparent by age around 40. Compared with the aged group, the long-lived group had more naive CD4+ T cells, fewer expanded clones and increased TCR diversity, a pattern suggesting age selection. There was a strong correlation between observed TCR beta diversity and the percentage of naive T cells measured by flow cytometry. Conclusive comparison of naive and antigen-experienced compartments was prevented by the profiling of bulk unsorted PBMCs.

Receptor amplification or capture employed 5' RACE. Sequenced on an Illumina HiSeq 2500. The second PCR ran for about 7 to 11 cycles and used a J-beta primer mix along with a sample-barcoded 5' primer. A unique molecular identifier was introduced onto each TCR beta cDNA molecule by a template-switch 5' adaptor carrying 12 random nucleotides. At least 3 million CDR3-containing paired-end reads were obtained from each sample. All of the RNA was converted into first-strand cDNA using the Mint cDNA synthesis kit, with a TRBC-specific oligonucleotide serving as the primer. All cDNA was treated with uracil-DNA glycosylase and then went through a first 18-cycle PCR with the universal primers M1SS and BC2_uni_R. Regarding the original processing steps: For normalization, 1 million high-quality reads were randomly selected from each sample, with every read carrying a distinct molecular identifier. Instead of being binned into consensus sequences, reads that shared molecular identifiers were thrown out. CDR3 identification, clonotype clustering and error correction used MiTCR with a Q25 quality threshold and the strictest error-elimination algorithm. A nonparametric unseen species model with Euler transformation was used to estimate a lower bound on total TCR beta diversity. TCRdb reanalyzed the raw reads on its own, using fastp at Q25 for trimming and MiXCR for clone calling, and kept in-frame beta chains. Here each entry gathers all rows of one CDR3 protein and keeps the most common genes and DNA. The V and J calls come from TCRdb's annotation, not from the publication. The sample has hundreds of thousands of distinct CDR3 sequences on record, around 32% of them singletons. In total, the top ten clones hold 15% to 19% of the sample.

Remarks on this clonotype: Its specific antigen is unknown. Nothing much larger sits one base from this clone, and base qualities are not available.

The roughly 39 donors, aged about 6 to 100 years, were systemically healthy Caucasian individuals from Russia. About 9.6 milliliters of peripheral blood were collected from each donor into EDTA-treated Vacutainer tubes. PBMCs were isolated by Ficoll-Paque density-gradient centrifugation, with at least 6 million obtained per sample. Trizol reagent was used to extract total RNA from PBMCs, with at least 6 micrograms per sample. Naive CD45RAhigh/CD27high T cell percentages were measured by flow cytometry on a PBMC aliquot from every donor. Measured from the cysteine to the phenylalanine, the CDR3 is 15 residues long. Just the 45-base CDR3 DNA is kept, in frame starting at base 1. The germline V gene (reference sequence) specifies SGHKS as CDR1 and YYEKEE as CDR2. Trimming removed 4 bases from V and 2 bases from J, leaving 12 bases between the germline ends.

The sequence was collected from a woman older than 75 in good health. Donor details come from another sample of the same person, matched by shared clones. The chain was built from TRBV5-5 and TRBJ2-2; TRBD2 is perhaps the D gene, given 7 matching bases. The sequencing input was blood. The CDR3 protein sequence reads: CASSSGTYNTGELFF. The DNA sequence follows: TGTGCCAGCAGCAGCGGGACATATAACACCGGGGAGCTGTTTTTT.